This T cell receptor beta chain was captured in a study of tumor-infiltrating lymphocytes in primary liver carcinoma. Study conclusions and caveats: Present in all five tumor regions were only about 8-25% of the top clones.

CDR3 length: 14 amino acids. Germline CDR1 reads MDHEN; CDR2 reads SYDVKM. Regarding this clonotype: What it binds is unknown. One junction end does not reproduce the germline sequence, and a read error may be involved.

Using a constant-region primer together with ProtoScript II reverse transcriptase, TCR beta cDNA was made from around 500 ng of total RNA. Three nested multiplex PCR rounds, a slightly modified ARM-PCR, produced the libraries for TCR beta. TRBV1-TRBV30 forward primers paired with a C-beta reverse primer drove the first two PCR rounds, about 10 cycles each. TCRdb used MiXCR to reprocess the multiplex PCR reads, holding one entry per CDR3 protein. Of under 130,000 distinct CDR3 sequences listed, 82% are singletons. Co-extracted RNA and DNA came from 20-30 mg of unsorted bulk tissue. The sampling covered five separate regions of each tumor.

The sequencing input was liver tumor tissue from sampling region 3. Subset in this sample: tumor region T3, left-lateral pole. The V gene is TRBV28, the J gene TRBJ1-5; TRBD1 matches 9 bases. The DNA matches TRBJ2-3 better at its end, which makes the J call doubtful. This sequence originates from a man aged 35 to 55 with primary liver carcinoma and hepatitis B virus infection. The CDR3: CAISLQGATQPQYF. CDR3 DNA sequence: TGTGCCATCAGTTTACAGGGGGCAACTCAGCCCCAGTATTTT.